This is a list of T cell receptor beta chains from one sample in a study of T-cell memory formation after mild COVID-19. TCRdb used MiXCR to reprocess the 5' RACE reads, holding one entry per CDR3 protein. The sample lists roughly 450,000 distinct CDR3 sequences; roughly 20% were seen once. The sample consisted of PBMCs or a T cell subset sorted from them (not recorded which). The receptors come from an adult woman who had mild COVID-19 (a few samples of this study predate the infection). Cell type and time point are not known. Both conserved end residues are part of each CDR3. The order of the fields is D gene, clone size, J gene, V gene, CDR3 protein, CDR3 DNA. D genes are given only for firm matches. The listing skips clone size in some rows; elsewhere it reads once, few, many or a size class.

D: .
size: .
J: TRBJ2-4
V: TRBV20-1
CDR3: CSARDRTGLAKNIQYF
DNA: TGCAGTGCTAGAGACAGGACGGGATTAGCCAAAAACATTCAGTACTTC

D: TRBD2
size: few
J: TRBJ2-1
V: TRBV9
CDR3: CASSVQSSGGASYNEQFF
DNA: TGTGCCAGCAGCGTACAGTCTAGCGGGGGAGCATCCTACAATGAGCAGTTCTTC

D: .
size: few
J: TRBJ2-2
V: TRBV3-1
CDR3: CASSQELALDTGELFF
DNA: TGTGCCAGCAGCCAAGAACTAGCCTTGGACACCGGGGAGCTGTTTTTT

D: TRBD1
size: few
J: TRBJ2-2
V: TRBV30
CDR3: CAWSTGTGHTGELFF
DNA: TGTGCCTGGAGTACCGGGACAGGCCACACCGGGGAGCTGTTTTTT

D: TRBD2
size: few
J: TRBJ2-2
V: TRBV20-1
CDR3: CSARDGASGSAGELFF
DNA: TGCAGTGCTAGAGATGGAGCCAGCGGGAGTGCTGGGGAGCTGTTTTTT

D: TRBD1
size: .
J: TRBJ2-7
V: TRBV27
CDR3: CASTGQVYEQYF
DNA: TGTGCCAGCACGGGACAGGTCTACGAGCAGTACTTC

D: TRBD2
size: many
J: TRBJ2-3
V: TRBV14
CDR3: CASSTLLAGGLADTQYF
DNA: TGTGCCAGCAGCACTCTACTAGCGGGGGGGCTGGCAGATACGCAGTATTTT

D: .
size: .
J: TRBJ1-1
V: TRBV6-2/TRBV6-3
CDR3: CASSYIGTEAFF
DNA: TGTGCCAGCAGTTACATTGGGACCGAAGCTTTCTTT

D: .
size: .
J: TRBJ1-2
V: TRBV5-1
CDR3: CASSADQFSYGYTF
DNA: TGCGCCAGCAGCGCGGATCAGTTTTCCTATGGCTACACCTTC

D: .
size: .
J: TRBJ2-2
V: TRBV4-3
CDR3: CASSQDSSLYTGELFF
DNA: TGCGCCAGCAGCCAAGATTCTAGCCTGTACACCGGGGAGCTGTTTTTT

D: .
size: .
J: TRBJ1-1
V: TRBV6-5
CDR3: CASSYSGAPIKTEAFF
DNA: TGTGCCAGCAGTTACTCAGGGGCCCCGATCAAGACTGAAGCTTTCTTT

D: .
size: few
J: TRBJ2-3
V: TRBV2
CDR3: CASSGNTYDTQYF
DNA: TGTGCCAGCAGTGGCAACACCTATGACACGCAGTATTTT

D: .
size: many
J: TRBJ2-7
V: TRBV12-3/TRBV12-4
CDR3: CASSLGGTLTYEQYF
DNA: TGTGCCAGCAGCCTAGGTGGGACCTTAACCTACGAGCAGTACTTC

D: TRBD2
size: .
J: TRBJ2-3
V: TRBV5-4
CDR3: CASSWGGGLAGGNPSTDTQYF
DNA: TGTGCCAGCAGCTGGGGCGGCGGGCTAGCGGGGGGAAACCCTAGCACAGATACGCAGTATTTT

D: .
size: .
J: TRBJ2-1
V: TRBV11-3
CDR3: CASSLYAGENEQFF
DNA: TGTGCCAGCAGCTTATATGCAGGGGAGAATGAGCAGTTCTTC

D: .
size: .
J: TRBJ2-3
V: TRBV5-1
CDR3: CASSRTYQDHITDTQYF
DNA: TGCGCCAGCAGCCGAACCTACCAGGATCACATCACAGATACGCAGTATTTT

D: TRBD1
size: many
J: TRBJ1-2
V: TRBV18
CDR3: CASSPWDREIHGYTF
DNA: TGTGCCAGCTCACCCTGGGACAGGGAAATCCATGGCTACACCTTC

D: .
size: .
J: TRBJ2-7
V: TRBV7-2
CDR3: CASSFRGRDEQYF
DNA: .

D: TRBD2
size: .
J: TRBJ2-1
V: TRBV11-2
CDR3: CASRPLRLAGGLYNEQFF
DNA: TGTGCCAGCAGGCCACTCAGACTAGCGGGAGGACTATACAATGAGCAGTTCTTC

D: .
size: few
J: TRBJ2-3
V: TRBV7-2
CDR3: CASSLAVYGTDTQYF
DNA: TGTGCCAGCAGCTTAGCGGTTTATGGCACAGATACGCAGTATTTT

D: .
size: .
J: TRBJ2-7
V: TRBV7-2
CDR3: CASSLEVRGSYHEQYF
DNA: TGTGCCAGCAGCTTAGAGGTTCGGGGTAGCTACCACGAGCAGTACTTC

D: .
size: few
J: TRBJ2-1
V: TRBV27
CDR3: CASSLSRENEQFF
DNA: TGTGCCAGCAGTTTATCCAGGGAGAATGAGCAGTTCTTC

D: TRBD2
size: .
J: TRBJ2-1
V: TRBV19
CDR3: CASSPGGTSGNNEQFF
DNA: TGTGCCAGTAGTCCGGGCGGGACTAGCGGAAACAATGAGCAGTTCTTC

D: TRBD2
size: .
J: TRBJ2-5
V: TRBV7-9
CDR3: CASSLDRTSGGPQETQYF
DNA: TGTGCCAGCAGCTTAGACCGGACTAGCGGGGGCCCTCAAGAGACCCAGTACTTC

D: .
size: many
J: TRBJ2-3
V: TRBV7-8
CDR3: CASSLAQGSLGVGKDTQYF
DNA: TGTGCCAGCAGCTTAGCGCAAGGAAGTCTAGGCGTGGGGAAAGATACGCAGTATTTT

D: .
size: .
J: TRBJ2-1
V: TRBV15
CDR3: CATEGDYNEQFF
DNA: TGTGCCACCGAGGGAGATTACAATGAGCAGTTCTTC